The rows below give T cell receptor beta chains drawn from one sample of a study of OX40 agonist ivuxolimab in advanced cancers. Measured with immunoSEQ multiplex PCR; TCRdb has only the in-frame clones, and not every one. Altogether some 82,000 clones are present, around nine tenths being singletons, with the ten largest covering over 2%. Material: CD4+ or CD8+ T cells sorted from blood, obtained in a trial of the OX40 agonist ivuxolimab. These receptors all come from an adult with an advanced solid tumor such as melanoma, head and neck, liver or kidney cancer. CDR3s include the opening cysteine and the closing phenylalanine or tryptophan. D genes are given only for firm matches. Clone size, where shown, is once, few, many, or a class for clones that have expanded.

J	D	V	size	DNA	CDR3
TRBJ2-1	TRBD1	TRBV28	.	TGTGCCAGCAGTACATCCGGGACAGTAAAGAATGAGCAGTTCTTC	CASSTSGTVKNEQFF
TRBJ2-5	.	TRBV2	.	TGTGCCAGCAGCCATAGACGTGGGAGGGGTAGGGGGCAAGAGACCCAGTACTTC	CASSHRRGRGRGQETQYF
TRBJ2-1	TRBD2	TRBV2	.	TGTGCCAGTCTAGCGGGGGGGAGCTCCTACAATGAGCAGTTCTTC	CASLAGGSSYNEQFF
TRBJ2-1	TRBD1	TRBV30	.	TGTGCCTGGAGTCCCTCAGGGGGCCCGTACAATGAGCAGTTCTTC	CAWSPSGGPYNEQFF
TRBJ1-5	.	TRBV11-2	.	TGTGCCAGCAGCTTAGATCTCTCACAGGGTATGAATCAGCCCCAGCATTTT	CASSLDLSQGMNQPQHF
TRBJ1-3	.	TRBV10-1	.	TGCGCCAGCAGCCCACAGGGTTCTGGAAACACCATATATTTT	CASSPQGSGNTIYF
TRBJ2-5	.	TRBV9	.	TGTGCCAGCAGCGTAGGAGCGACAGGTCGATGGGAGACCCAGTACTTC	CASSVGATGRWETQYF
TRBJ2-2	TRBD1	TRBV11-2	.	TGTGCCAGCAGCTTAGTGCACGGACAGGGTATGGACACCGGGGAGCTGTTTTTT	CASSLVHGQGMDTGELFF
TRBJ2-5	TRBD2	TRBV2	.	TGTGCCAGCAGAGAGACTAGCGGGGCACAAGAGACCCAGTACTTC	CASRETSGAQETQYF
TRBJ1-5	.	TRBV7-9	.	TGTGCCAGCAGCTTAAATAGCAATCAGCCCCAGCATTTT	CASSLNSNQPQHF
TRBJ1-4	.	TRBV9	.	TGTGCCAGCAGCATTACAGACGGGTCAACTAATGAAAAACTGTTTTTT	CASSITDGSTNEKLFF
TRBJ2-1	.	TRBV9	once	TGTGCCAGCAGCGCACTAGACGGGTTAGGTGGTGATGAGCAGTTCTTC	CASSALDGLGGDEQFF
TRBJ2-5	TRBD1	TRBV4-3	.	TGCGCCAGCAGCCAAAGCGGACAGGGGGCTGTGACCCAGTACTTC	CASSQSGQGAVTQYF
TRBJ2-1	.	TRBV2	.	TGTGCCAGCACCACCTACAATGAGCAGTTCTTC	CASTTYNEQFF
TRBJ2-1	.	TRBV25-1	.	TGTGCCAGCATCCATTTCTCTGGGGGGGCCTATGAGCAGTTCTTC	CASIHFSGGAYEQFF
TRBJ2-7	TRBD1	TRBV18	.	TGTGCCAGCTCACCCGGGACAGATAGCTCCTACGAGCAGTACTTC	CASSPGTDSSYEQYF
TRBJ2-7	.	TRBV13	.	TGTGCCAGCAGCTTATCATCCGTCCTTTCATCGGCGCTTGAGCAGTACTTC	CASSLSSVLSSALEQYF
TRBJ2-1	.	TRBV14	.	TGTGCCAGCAGCCTAGAGTACAATGAGCAGTTCTTC	CASSLEYNEQFF
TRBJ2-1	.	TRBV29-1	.	TGCAGCGCCGGCGGCGGGACCTACAATGAGCAGTTCTTC	CSAGGGTYNEQFF
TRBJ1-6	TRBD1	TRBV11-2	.	TGTGCCAGCAGCCCCCGGACAGGAAGCGATTCACCCCTCCACTTT	CASSPRTGSDSPLHF
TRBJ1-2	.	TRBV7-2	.	TGTGCCAGCAGCTTAGAGGCAGCTGATTACACCTTC	CASSLEAADYTF
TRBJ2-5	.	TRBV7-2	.	TGTGCCAGCAGCTCGATGGGGACAATTTCAGAGACCCAGTACTTC	CASSSMGTISETQYF
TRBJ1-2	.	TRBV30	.	TGTGCCTGGTGGTTGGCAGGGTCTGATGGCTACACCTTC	CAWWLAGSDGYTF
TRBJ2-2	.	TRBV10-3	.	TGTGCCATCAGAGGAACGGGAGTGAAGACCGGGGAGCTGTTTTTT	CAIRGTGVKTGELFF
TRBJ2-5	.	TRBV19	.	TGTGCCGGCGAACTTGGTCCCAAAGAGACCCAGTACTTC	CAGELGPKETQYF
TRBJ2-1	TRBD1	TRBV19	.	TGTGCCACCAGACAGGGGGGCGGGACGGTGAATGAGCAGTTCTTC	CATRQGGGTVNEQFF
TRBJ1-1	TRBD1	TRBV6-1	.	TGTGCCAGCAGGCGACAGGGCACACCTTTCTTT	CASRRQGTPFF
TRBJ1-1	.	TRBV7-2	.	TGTGCCAGCAGCTTCCCCCAGGGTCAGGGTGCCACTGAAGCTTTCTTT	CASSFPQGQGATEAFF
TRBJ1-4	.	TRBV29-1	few	TGCAGCGTCAAATCGGCGGGAGGCCAGGCAACTAATGAAAAACTGTTTTTT	CSVKSAGGQATNEKLFF